A selection of T cell receptor beta chains follows, all from one sample in a study of T-cell reconstitution after alpha-beta-depleted transplantation in children. Using its own MiXCR run on the PCR reads, TCRdb lists one record per CDR3 protein. The table lists 300,000 to 400,000 distinct CDR3 sequences, around 15% of them singletons. The sequencing here drew on PBMCs, mostly from graft donor cells, taken 360 days after TCRalphabeta/CD19-depleted stem cell transplant. These receptors were taken from a male patient under 10 years old who had a stem cell transplant for acute lymphoblastic leukemia, so the T cells may come from the graft donor. CDR3s leave out the opening cysteine and the closing phenylalanine or tryptophan. Each record gives: clone size, J gene, V gene, CDR3 protein. A clone size is listed for some rows: how often the clone was seen (once, few, many), or a class if it is expanded.

clone_size: once
j_call: TRBJ2-7
v_call: TRBV6-1
cdr3_aa: ASSLGDRRSYEQY

clone_size: few
j_call: TRBJ2-1
v_call: TRBV7-2
cdr3_aa: ASSLVYRESEQF

clone_size: -
j_call: TRBJ1-1
v_call: TRBV5-5
cdr3_aa: ASSRRERLNTEAF

clone_size: -
j_call: TRBJ2-5
v_call: TRBV3-1
cdr3_aa: ASSQEVLAGGFQETQY

clone_size: -
j_call: TRBJ1-3
v_call: TRBV4-1
cdr3_aa: ASLYETIY

clone_size: many
j_call: TRBJ1-1
v_call: TRBV9
cdr3_aa: ASSVETENTEAF

clone_size: -
j_call: TRBJ1-2
v_call: TRBV12-3/TRBV12-4
cdr3_aa: ASSFQSPNYGYT

clone_size: few
j_call: TRBJ2-3
v_call: TRBV3-1
cdr3_aa: ASAHLAGDTQY

clone_size: -
j_call: TRBJ2-5
v_call: TRBV7-8
cdr3_aa: ASSTRGRAVETQY

clone_size: few
j_call: TRBJ2-3
v_call: TRBV12-3/TRBV12-4
cdr3_aa: ASRPQGDHTQY

clone_size: many
j_call: TRBJ1-1
v_call: TRBV4-3
cdr3_aa: ASSQDVVVPMNTEAF

clone_size: -
j_call: TRBJ2-2
v_call: TRBV7-2
cdr3_aa: ASSPGQGWRGELF

clone_size: -
j_call: TRBJ2-2
v_call: TRBV27
cdr3_aa: ASRKAGDTNTGELF

clone_size: few
j_call: TRBJ2-1
v_call: TRBV11-2
cdr3_aa: ASSSVTISSEQF

clone_size: few
j_call: TRBJ2-5
v_call: TRBV7-6
cdr3_aa: ASRLGTGDQETQY

clone_size: many
j_call: TRBJ1-1
v_call: TRBV28
cdr3_aa: ASSLFGQLNAEAF

clone_size: few
j_call: TRBJ1-1
v_call: TRBV28
cdr3_aa: ASSFQGRDTEAF

clone_size: few
j_call: TRBJ2-5
v_call: TRBV18
cdr3_aa: ASSPGGTGKGTQY

clone_size: few
j_call: TRBJ2-3
v_call: TRBV24-1
cdr3_aa: ATSDPSLAGTDTQY

clone_size: few
j_call: TRBJ1-1
v_call: TRBV4-1
cdr3_aa: ASSQPGVVEAF

clone_size: -
j_call: TRBJ1-1
v_call: TRBV20-1
cdr3_aa: SARKQGKAEAF

clone_size: -
j_call: TRBJ2-3
v_call: TRBV4-1
cdr3_aa: ASSQVQGFTDTQY

clone_size: few
j_call: TRBJ2-7
v_call: TRBV4-1
cdr3_aa: ASSQDWTVSSYEQY

clone_size: few
j_call: TRBJ2-7
v_call: TRBV7-9
cdr3_aa: ASSLPGQMSDEQY

clone_size: many
j_call: TRBJ2-7
v_call: TRBV6-5
cdr3_aa: ASSWARGYEQY

clone_size: few
j_call: TRBJ2-7
v_call: TRBV29-1
cdr3_aa: SARRAQAYEQY

clone_size: few
j_call: TRBJ1-4
v_call: TRBV5-1
cdr3_aa: ASGLQGPATNEKLF

clone_size: many
j_call: TRBJ1-4
v_call: TRBV20-1
cdr3_aa: SLWSTTNEKLF

clone_size: few
j_call: TRBJ1-4
v_call: TRBV28
cdr3_aa: ASTPVPPNEKLF

clone_size: -
j_call: TRBJ1-1
v_call: TRBV4-3
cdr3_aa: ASSLRGRVNTEAF

clone_size: -
j_call: TRBJ1-6
v_call: TRBV7-2
cdr3_aa: ASSRTGDSSYNSPLH

clone_size: few
j_call: TRBJ2-7
v_call: TRBV28
cdr3_aa: ASSFGGTRDSEQY

clone_size: -
j_call: TRBJ2-5
v_call: TRBV5-1
cdr3_aa: ASSSIRGTGTQETQY

clone_size: -
j_call: TRBJ2-7
v_call: TRBV25-1
cdr3_aa: ASSERELAGRYEQY

clone_size: many
j_call: TRBJ2-3
v_call: TRBV20-1
cdr3_aa: SATRTSGSSDTQY

clone_size: many
j_call: TRBJ2-1
v_call: TRBV4-2
cdr3_aa: ASSPQDNEQF

clone_size: few
j_call: TRBJ2-3
v_call: TRBV4-1
cdr3_aa: ASSQVSGSTDTQY

clone_size: many
j_call: TRBJ2-2
v_call: TRBV12-3/TRBV12-4
cdr3_aa: ASSFGEGSTGELF

clone_size: many
j_call: TRBJ2-3
v_call: TRBV6-5
cdr3_aa: ASSSSADTQY

clone_size: few
j_call: TRBJ2-1
v_call: TRBV28
cdr3_aa: ASSPRSGQF

clone_size: -
j_call: TRBJ2-1
v_call: TRBV5-6
cdr3_aa: ASSLDSGADSYNEQF

clone_size: few
j_call: TRBJ1-5
v_call: TRBV2
cdr3_aa: ASSSRRSQGAQPQH

clone_size: -
j_call: TRBJ1-2
v_call: TRBV12-3/TRBV12-4
cdr3_aa: ASSARRANYGYT

clone_size: -
j_call: TRBJ2-7
v_call: TRBV12-5
cdr3_aa: ASGYNIAFSYEQY

clone_size: few
j_call: TRBJ2-1
v_call: TRBV3-1
cdr3_aa: ASSPGQAPYNEQF

clone_size: -
j_call: TRBJ2-4
v_call: TRBV5-1
cdr3_aa: ASSLSRDSGTLAKNIQY

clone_size: many
j_call: TRBJ1-1
v_call: TRBV5-1
cdr3_aa: ASSLDPGGNTEAF

clone_size: -
j_call: TRBJ1-5
v_call: TRBV3-1
cdr3_aa: ASSQDSVEGQPQH

clone_size: -
j_call: TRBJ2-7
v_call: TRBV4-3
cdr3_aa: ASSQDMTYEQY

clone_size: -
j_call: TRBJ2-4
v_call: TRBV12-3/TRBV12-4
cdr3_aa: ASSPPPGTKNIQY

clone_size: -
j_call: TRBJ2-7
v_call: TRBV7-2
cdr3_aa: ASSATSGKSGPYEQY

clone_size: few
j_call: TRBJ2-7
v_call: TRBV6-2/TRBV6-3
cdr3_aa: ASSYYGKSSYEQY

clone_size: -
j_call: TRBJ2-1
v_call: TRBV6-2/TRBV6-3
cdr3_aa: ASSSTGGRKNEQF